These 22 T cell receptor beta chains share one sample of origin, sequenced in a study of vaccination and CD4 T cells after COVID-19. Treatment given: roughly nine-day PBMC culture with coronavirus spike peptide pools or control peptides (ViraFEST assay). These receptors are not linked to any known antigen. Cultured CD4+ T-cell DNA underwent Oncomine TCR Beta short-read sequencing. A single record per CDR3 protein comes from TCRdb applying MiXCR to the PCR reads. The sample holds some 7,000 distinct CDR3 sequences; over 25% are singletons and the top ten take over 7.5%. The sample consisted of CD4+ T cells from blood, cultured in vitro, taken after SARS-CoV-2 vaccination. These receptors were collected from a human donor who had recovered from COVID-19.

This clonotype rates as medium-sized (0.01 to 0.1%). The chain links TRBV20-1 to TRBJ1-2; 7 bases are a match to TRBD1. Germline CDR1 is DFQATT and CDR2 is SNEGSKA (reference sequence). The junction had 7 bases not matched to a gene; V was cut back by 0 bases and J by 3 bases. The CDR3 has 15 amino acids. The CDR3 coding sequence is TGCAGTGCTAGAGATTCGAGGGGGCAGTACTATGGCTACACCTTC. The encoded protein is CSARDSRGQYYGYTF.

The chain has TRBV10-2 and TRBJ1-2; D is uncertain. The ends were cut back, 6 bases at V and 5 bases at J, with 19 bases in the middle. The CDR3 runs to 15 residues. The V gene's germline CDR1 is WSHSY and CDR2 SAAADI. CDR3 DNA sequence: TGCGCCAGCAGCGAGACCATTCCTTCAATGTATGGCTACACCTTC. Translating it yields CASSETIPSMYGYTF.

This clonotype is labeled medium-sized. This sequence joins TRBV20-1 and TRBJ2-3; D gene uncertain. The CDR3 runs 11 residues. The germline V gene has CDR1 DFQATT and CDR2 SNEGSKA (reference sequence). Trimming left V 3 bases short and J 5 bases short, with 6 bases between. CDR3 loop: CSASSLDTQYF. DNA of the CDR3: TGCAGTGCTAGCTCGTTAGATACGCAGTATTTT.

This clonotype occurred a few times. One end of the junction fails to match germline, which may point to a read error. The chain has TRBV29-1 and TRBJ1-2, with D possibly TRBD1 on 5 matching bases. This CDR3 contains 12 residues. Per germline, CDR1 SQVTM and CDR2 ANQGSEA. CDR3 sequence reads: CSVSGLPGGYTF. The CDR3 region has the DNA TGTAGCGTTTCAGGGCTCCCTGGTGGCTACACCTTC.

The sample holds a few counts of this clonotype. This chain joins TRBV7-9 and TRBJ1-1; unclear D gene. V was pared by 3 bases and J by 6 bases, with 8 bases between. The germline CDR1 and CDR2 sequences are SEHNR and FQNEAQ (reference sequence). This CDR3 comprises 12 residues. The CDR3 nucleotides are TGTGCCAGCAGCTTTTCGGGATCTGAAGCTTTCTTT. The encoded protein is CASSFSGSEAFF.

The J gene is TRBJ2-7, the V gene TRBV19; the D gene is possibly TRBD1 (5 bases). From germline, CDR1 is LNHDA and CDR2 SQIVND (reference sequence). The V end was cut by 5 bases, the J end by 2 bases, with 16 bases between. The CDR3 length is 15 residues. The CDR3 nucleotides read TGTGCCAGTAGTGAGTCGGCAGGGTTCCCCTACGAGCAGTACTTC. Its translation is CASSESAGFPYEQYF.

This clonotype was detected only a few times. The chain couples TRBV6-1 to TRBJ1-1; 7 bases agree with TRBD1. The germline V gene encodes CDR1 MNHNS and CDR2 SASEGT. The CDR3 has 15 amino acids. V dropped 4 bases and J dropped 4; count of bases not matched to a gene: 9. The CDR3 loop reads CASSGFGGGGTEAFF. The DNA for the CDR3 is TGTGCCAGCAGTGGATTTGGAGGGGGCGGCACTGAAGCTTTCTTT.

In this sample, this clonotype turned up once. The CDR3 loop is CASSSEGLIRYF. For the CDR3, the DNA is TGTGCCAGCAGCTCGGAGGGACTAATTCGGTACTTC. The chain joins TRBV11-2 to TRBJ2-5; 7 bases are a match to TRBD2. The CDR3 loop spans 12 amino acids. J lost 13 bases, V lost 4 bases, and 9 bases had no gene match. Looked up from germline, CDR1 is SGHAT and CDR2 is FQNNGV.

This chain joins TRBV19 and TRBJ2-1; no reliable D call. The CDR3 has 15 amino acids. V was shortened by 3 bases and J by 0 bases, with 9 bases between the two germline ends. Germline-derived CDR1 and CDR2 are LNHDA and SQIVND (reference sequence). The CDR3, as DNA: TGTGCCAGTAGTATGACTTCCAGCTCCTACAATGAGCAGTTCTTC. This sequence encodes CASSMTSSSYNEQFF.

The V and J genes are TRBV28 and TRBJ2-1; TRBD2 aligns across 9 bases. The germline V gene encodes CDR1 MDHEN and CDR2 SYDVKM. The CDR3 has 16 amino acids. V gave up 6 bases and J gave up 4 bases; unmatched junction bases: 10. Here the CDR3 DNA reads TGTGCCAGCAGAAGAACCGGGACTAGCTATTACAATGAGCAGTTCTTC. As protein: CASRRTGTSYYNEQFF.

The chain has TRBV5-6 and TRBJ1-2; D uncertain. The V gene lost 2 bases and the J gene lost 4 bases, with 12 bases spanning the gap. CDR3 length: 14 residues. Germline V gene data show CDR1 as SGHDT and CDR2 as YYEEEE. The CDR3 DNA reads as TGTGCCAGCAGCTTCCGGGGTATCCGCTATGGCTACACCTTC. This translates into CASSFRGIRYGYTF.

Within the sample, this clonotype is medium-sized. The CDR3 region has the DNA TGTGCCAGTAGCAGTAGCGGGGGGGCCGTAAGGTACTTC. Amino acid sequence: CASSSSGGAVRYF. The chain uses TRBV19 and TRBJ2-7, with 11 nucleotides matching TRBD2. The ends lost 6 bases at V and 12 bases at J; junction bases unmatched: 10. The germline V gene has CDR1 LNHDA and CDR2 SQIVND (reference sequence). The CDR3 contains 13 residues. Full variable domain (missing parts from reference TRBV19 and TRBJ2-7): DGGITQSPKYLFRKEGQNVTLSCEQNLNHDAMYWYRQDPGQGLRLIYYSQIVNDFQKGDIAEGYSVSREKKESFPLTVTSAQKNPTAFYLCASSSSGGAVRYFGPGTRLTVT.

This rearrangement joins TRBV19 to TRBJ1-2; TRBD1 matches 7 bases. V lost 3 bases to trimming and J lost 4 bases; unmatched junction nucleotides: 11. The CDR3 sequence is 16 residues long. Germline V gene data show CDR1 as LNHDA and CDR2 as SQIVND (reference sequence). The CDR3 loop reads CASSMGGGESIYGYTF. The DNA for the CDR3 is TGTGCCAGTAGTATGGGAGGGGGCGAATCGATCTATGGCTACACCTTC.

V gene TRBV7-8 combines with J gene TRBJ2-1; possible D gene TRBD2, 6 bases. CDR3 size: 17 residues. Germline V gene lookup returns CDR1 SGHVS and CDR2 FQNEAQ. Trimming left V 4 bases short and J 4 bases short, with 20 bases between. CDR3 protein: CASSSVRVGSTYNEQFF. CDR3 coding DNA: TGTGCCAGCAGCTCAGTTCGGGTCGGGAGCACATACAATGAGCAGTTCTTC.

This clonotype showed up just a few times. The chain employs TRBV24-1 and TRBJ1-6; maybe TRBD1 (6 bases). The V end was cut by 6 bases, the J end by 7 bases, with 15 bases between. CDR1 and CDR2 (germline): KGHDR, SFDVKD. This CDR3 contains 15 residues. This chain's CDR3 is CATSSLKGDNSPLHF. In nucleotides, the CDR3 is TGTGCCACCAGTTCCCTAAAGGGGGACAATTCACCCCTCCACTTT.

By sample fraction, this clonotype is medium-sized. The chain links TRBV6-5 to TRBJ2-7; D might be TRBD1 or TRBD2, each matching 5 bases. V lost 0 bases to trimming and J lost 4 bases, with 13 bases between them. This CDR3 comprises 15 residues. CDR1 and CDR2 (germline): MNHEY, SVGAGI. The CDR3 bases are TGTGCCAGCAGTTACTCGAAGGGACCTTCGTACGAGCAGTACTTC. It encodes CASSYSKGPSYEQYF.

The CDR3 sequence is CASSLPGGAGGYTF. The CDR3 DNA sequence: TGTGCCAGCAGTTTACCAGGGGGCGCGGGGGGCTACACCTTC. The chain carries TRBV12-3 or TRBV12-4 and TRBJ1-2, with TRBD1 matching 8 bases. The CDR3 runs 14 residues. Trimming removed 2 bases from V and 8 bases from J; junction bases left unmatched: 7.

In this sample, this clonotype turned up a few times. The chain recombines TRBV24-1 with TRBJ2-3; 9 bases line up with TRBD1. Germline CDR1 is KGHDR and CDR2 is SFDVKD. V dropped 5 bases and J dropped 9; count of bases not matched to a gene: 11. There are 15 residues in the CDR3. As DNA, the CDR3 is TGTGCCACCAGTGGGGGGACAGGGTCACAGGGGACGCAGTATTTT. Translated: CATSGGTGSQGTQYF.

In DNA, the CDR3 is TGTGCCAGCAGTTTGAGCGGGATTCTCACTGAAGCTTTCTTT. Amino acids: CASSLSGILTEAFF. The V gene is TRBV12-3 or TRBV12-4, the J gene TRBJ1-1; no firm D call. There are 14 residues in the CDR3. The V end was cut by 3 bases, the J end by 4 bases, with 12 bases between.

This clonotype is judged medium-sized. The J gene is TRBJ2-5, the V gene TRBV7-6; TRBD1 is a possible D gene (6 bases). Germline CDR1 and CDR2: SGHVS and FNYEAQ. With 1 base removed from V and 3 bases from J, the gap between germline ends came to 12 bases. This CDR3 comprises 15 residues. CDR3 region: CASSLVGHREETQYF. The DNA of the CDR3 is TGTGCCAGCAGCTTAGTGGGACACCGAGAAGAGACCCAGTACTTC.

The chain uses TRBV28 and TRBJ2-3; tentative D call: TRBD2 (6 bases). V lost 6 bases, J lost 2 bases, and 12 bases lay in between. Germline assignment: CDR1 MDHEN and CDR2 SYDVKM. This CDR3 spans 14 amino acids. CDR3 loop: CASSRDSLTDTQYF. CDR3 DNA sequence: TGTGCCAGCAGCCGGGACTCACTCACAGATACGCAGTATTTT. The full variable domain, rest sourced from reference TRBV28 and TRBJ2-3, is DVKVTQSSRYLVKRTGEKVFLECVQDMDHENMFWYRQDPGLGLRLIYFSYDVKMKEKGDIPEGYSVSREKKERFSLILESASTNQTSMYLCASSRDSLTDTQYFGPGTRLTVL.

The rearrangement links TRBV11-2 to TRBJ2-1; possible D gene TRBD2, 5 bases. This CDR3 contains 12 residues. CDR1 is SGHAT, CDR2 FQNNGV, per germline. V was trimmed by 5 bases and J by 12 bases, leaving 14 bases between them. The CDR3, as DNA: TGTGCCAGCAGCCCCCCCCTTAGCGTGCAGTTCTTC. Its translation is CASSPPLSVQFF.